The 25 T cell receptor beta chains listed next were all sequenced from one sample in a study of blood T cell repertoires in COVID-19. Some clones are missing from TCRdb's copy, which holds only in-frame ones; the method was immunoSEQ multiplex PCR. Among just over 300,000 clones listed, roughly nine tenths were seen once. Sequencing was carried out using peripheral blood. The receptors derive from a woman aged 25-40 years with COVID-19, enrolled during active disease.

V and J are TRBV12-3 or TRBV12-4 and TRBJ2-7, with D tentatively TRBD1 (5 bases). V lost 3 bases to trimming and J lost 6 bases, with 9 bases between them. CDR3 length: 12 residues. The CDR3 is CASSLYRGEQYF. The CDR3 coding sequence is TGTGCCAGCAGTTTGTATAGGGGCGAGCAGTACTTC.

V and J are TRBV28 and TRBJ1-2; 10 bases match TRBD1. Trimming took 4 bases from V and 9 from J; bases not matched to a gene: 8. This CDR3 is 14 amino acids long. The germline gives CDR1 MDHEN, CDR2 SYDVKM. CDR3 in amino acids: CASSSGGQGYRYTF. The CDR3, as DNA: TGTGCCAGCAGTTCGGGGGGACAGGGGTATCGCTACACCTTC.

The gene calls are TRBV2 and TRBJ1-2; D ambiguous. CDR1 and CDR2 (germline): SNHLY, FYNNEI. This CDR3 has 14 amino acids. Between the trimmed V and J ends, which lost 3 bases and 4 bases, there was a span of 12 bases. CDR3 amino acids: CASSDLGAVYGYTF. The CDR3 DNA reads as TGTGCCAGCAGTGACTTAGGAGCCGTCTATGGCTACACCTTC.

The chain combines TRBV19 with TRBJ2-3, with D perhaps TRBD1 (6 bases). Germline CDR1 and CDR2: LNHDA and SQIVND (reference sequence). The CDR3 sequence is 14 residues long. Deletions cut 0 bases from V and 3 bases from J, with 7 bases between. For the CDR3, the DNA is TGTGCCAGTAGTATAGAAAGGGGGACAGATACGCAGTATTTT. Amino acids: CASSIERGTDTQYF.

V usage is TRBV6-5 and J usage is TRBJ1-3; D may be TRBD1 (6 bases). The CDR3 totals 16 residues. Germline V gene data show CDR1 as MNHEY and CDR2 as SVGAGI. Deletions cut 0 bases from V and 4 bases from J, with 13 bases between. The CDR3 sequence is CASSYSRAGVGNTIYF. The CDR3 coding sequence is TGTGCCAGCAGTTACTCCCGGGCAGGGGTAGGAAACACCATATATTTT.

The chain combines TRBV7-8 with TRBJ2-7; maybe TRBD1 (6 bases). The CDR3 is made up of 13 amino acids. Germline V gene sequence: CDR1 SGHVS, CDR2 FQNEAQ. V shed 2 bases and J shed 3 bases, with 8 bases lying between them. The CDR3 loop reads CASSLTQGYEQYV. In nucleotides, the CDR3 is TGTGCCAGCAGCTTAACACAGGGCTACGAGCAGTACGTC.

This sequence joins TRBV5-4 and TRBJ2-3; 12 bases are a match to TRBD2. CDR1 and CDR2 from the germline V gene are SGHNT and YYREEE (reference sequence). The CDR3 is made up of 16 amino acids. V lost 0 bases to trimming and J lost 6 bases; unmatched junction nucleotides: 5. Here the CDR3 reads CASSLASGGVGDTQYF. In DNA, the CDR3 is TGTGCCAGCAGCTTGGCTAGCGGGGGGGTGGGCGATACGCAGTATTTT.

The rearrangement uses TRBV5-1 and TRBJ2-3, with D perhaps matching TRBD2 (6 bases). In germline, CDR1 is SGHRS, CDR2 YFSETQ. V gave up 2 bases and J gave up 5 bases, with 9 bases separating them. The CDR3 is 13 residues long. CDR3 region: CASSLGGVDTQYF. In DNA form, the CDR3 reads TGCGCCAGCAGCTTAGGCGGGGTAGATACGCAGTATTTT.

The chain joins TRBV12-3 or TRBV12-4 to TRBJ2-7; possibly TRBD1 for D (6 bases). V lost 5 bases to trimming and J lost 1 base, with 9 bases between them. The CDR3 is made up of 13 amino acids. CDR3 DNA: TGTGCCAGCAGTACCGGACAGTCCTACGAGCAGTACTTC. As protein: CASSTGQSYEQYF.

The V gene is TRBV2, the J gene TRBJ1-6; D remains ambiguous. V lost 3 bases and J 0 bases, leaving 9 bases between the germline ends. Germline CDR1 reads SNHLY; CDR2 reads FYNNEI. This CDR3 has 16 residues. The CDR3 loop reads CASSERRSSYNSPLHF. CDR3 nucleotide sequence: TGTGCCAGCAGTGAGAGGCGGAGCTCCTATAATTCACCCCTCCACTTT.

This chain joins TRBV2 and TRBJ2-3; tentatively, D is TRBD2 (6 bases). V was clipped by 10 bases and J by 4 bases, with 21 bases between them. This CDR3 contains 15 residues. CDR1 is SNHLY and CDR2 is FYNNEI in the germline V gene. The CDR3 is CATEKGGTAPDTQYF. CDR3 nucleotides: TGTGCCACCGAAAAAGGAGGGACGGCCCCAGATACGCAGTATTTT.

This clone was detected once. One end of the junction fails to match germline, which may point to a read error. The chain uses TRBV7-3 and TRBJ1-2; D gene unclear. The germline CDR1 and CDR2 sequences are SGHTA and FQGTGA. The CDR3 consists of 13 residues. The CDR3 is CASSSTPGVTLEF. DNA for the CDR3: TGTGCCAGCAGCTCCACCCCCGGGGTAACCCTGGAATTC.

The V call is TRBV2, the J call TRBJ1-1, with 8 bases lining up with TRBD1. The CDR3 covers 13 residues. V trimming: 6 bases; J trimming: 11 bases; junction bases outside the gene matches: 11. Germline values: CDR1 SNHLY, CDR2 FYNNEI. CDR3 DNA sequence: TGTGCCAGCAGCCGGAACAGGGGGACGGTCGCTTTCTTT. It specifies CASSRNRGTVAFF.

This clone was counted between two and nine times. This sequence joins TRBV2 and TRBJ1-6; TRBD1 might be the D (5 bases). V was trimmed by 5 bases and J by 9 bases, leaving 17 bases between them. This CDR3 comprises 15 residues. Germline V gives CDR1 SNHLY, CDR2 FYNNEI. CDR3 sequence reads: CASSPTVPGGSPLHF. In DNA, the CDR3 is TGTGCCAGCAGTCCGACAGTACCAGGCGGTTCACCCCTCCACTTT.

The chain couples TRBV11-3 to TRBJ2-5, with a tentative D call TRBD1 (6 bases). The CDR3 is 17 residues long. V lost 1 base and J 4 bases, leaving 19 bases between the germline ends. Germline lookup yields CDR1 SGHNT and CDR2 YENEEA. The CDR3 protein is CASSLVLGQGSGETQYF. CDR3 sequence (DNA): TGTGCCAGCAGCTTAGTCCTTGGGCAGGGGAGTGGAGAGACCCAGTACTTC.

The chain couples TRBV2 to TRBJ2-5; a weak D match, TRBD2 (7 bases). The ends were cut back, 6 bases at V and 4 bases at J, with 18 bases in the middle. This CDR3 has 15 amino acids. Per the germline V gene, CDR1 is SNHLY and CDR2 is FYNNEI. CDR3 coding DNA: TGTGCCAGCAGGAGGATAGAGGGGGGGAGAGAGACCCAGTACTTC. This sequence encodes CASRRIEGGRETQYF.

J is TRBJ1-1 and V is TRBV28; the D is unclear. The germline CDR1 and CDR2 sequences are MDHEN and SYDVKM. This CDR3 has 15 residues. V dropped 6 bases and J dropped 0 bases, with 14 bases sitting between them. CDR3 protein: CASRGGMIMNTEAFF. The DNA of the CDR3 is TGTGCCAGCAGGGGAGGGATGATCATGAACACTGAAGCTTTCTTT. Complete variable domain (other parts from reference TRBV28 and TRBJ1-1): DVKVTQSSRYLVKRTGEKVFLECVQDMDHENMFWYRQDPGLGLRLIYFSYDVKMKEKGDIPEGYSVSREKKERFSLILESASTNQTSMYLCASRGGMIMNTEAFFGQGTRLTVV.

This chain links TRBV6-5 with TRBJ1-1; 8 bases line up with TRBD1. J lost 2 bases, V lost 2 bases, and 4 bases had no gene match. Germline lookup yields CDR1 MNHEY and CDR2 SVGAGI. There are 15 residues in the CDR3. CDR3 bases: TGTGCCAGCAGTTACGACAGGGGACCTAACACTGAAGCTTTCTTT. Translating gives CASSYDRGPNTEAFF.

The CDR3 sequence: CASSLGRTSGVDEQFF. In nucleotides, the CDR3 is TGCGCCAGCAGCTTGGGTAGGACTAGCGGGGTGGATGAGCAGTTCTTC. This sequence joins TRBV5-1 and TRBJ2-1, with 12 bases that match TRBD2. This CDR3 has 16 amino acids. CDR1 is SGHRS and CDR2 is YFSETQ in the germline V gene. V was pared by 0 bases and J by 8 bases, with 6 bases of the junction left unmatched.

This chain links TRBV20-1 with TRBJ1-2; D not certain. Between the trimmed V and J ends, which lost 3 bases and 0 bases, there was a span of 8 bases. The CDR3 totals 13 residues. Germline values: CDR1 DFQATT, CDR2 SNEGSKA (reference sequence). The CDR3 sequence: CSASSPSNYGYTF. For the CDR3, the DNA is TGCAGTGCTAGTTCCCCTTCTAACTATGGCTACACCTTC.

The chain has TRBV5-1 and TRBJ2-2; TRBD2 matches 7 bases. The CDR3 sequence is 13 residues long. V lost 7 bases and J lost 5; bases outside the gene matches: 5. Germline lookup yields CDR1 SGHRS and CDR2 YFSETQ. The CDR3 sequence is CASDRGDTGELFF. CDR3 nucleotides: TGCGCCAGCGACCGGGGGGATACCGGGGAGCTGTTTTTT.

This clone has a single count. The chain employs TRBV16 and TRBJ1-2; 9 bases line up with TRBD1. Germline V gene sequence: CDR1 KGHSY, CDR2 FQNENV. The CDR3 runs to 15 residues. The J segment lost 1 base and the V segment lost 4 bases, leaving 4 bases of the junction unmatched. In DNA, the CDR3 is TGTGCCAGCAGCCCACAGACAGGGGGTAACTATGGCTACACCTTC. Translating gives CASSPQTGGNYGYTF.

The chain employs TRBV6-4 and TRBJ1-6; tentative D call: TRBD1 (6 bases). V lost 6 bases and J 10 bases, leaving 25 bases between the germline ends. The germline CDR1 and CDR2 sequences are MRHNA and SNTAGT. The CDR3 totals 17 residues. CDR3 nucleotide sequence: TGTGCCAGCAGGAATCGGGACACTCGACAAGTGAAATCACCCCTCCACTTT. Its protein product is CASRNRDTRQVKSPLHF.

The rearrangement uses TRBV19 and TRBJ1-5, with D perhaps matching TRBD1 (6 bases). The V gene's germline CDR1 is LNHDA and CDR2 SQIVND (reference sequence). CDR3 length: 13 amino acids. The V end lost 5 bases, the J end lost 5 bases, and 10 bases lay between the germline ends. The CDR3 DNA reads TGTGCCAGTAGTGGGGGGGCGGATCAGCCCCAGCATTTT. Translating gives CASSGGADQPQHF.

CDR3 bases: TGCACCAGCAGCCAAGATACGGTGTACACCGGGGAGCTGTTTTTT. It codes for CTSSQDTVYTGELFF. The chain couples TRBV1 to TRBJ2-2; the D segment call TRBD2 is taken from the table without a DNA check. TRBV1 is a pseudogene segment. The CDR3 is 15 residues long.